Listed here is a single T cell receptor (beta chain). The antigen remains unidentified. This sample stems from a study of OX40 agonist ivuxolimab in advanced cancers. On the study more broadly: Clinicians treated patients with ivuxolimab, an agonistic anti-OX40 (CD134) antibody.

TCRdb's copy holds only in-frame clones and misses some; the assay was immunoSEQ multiplex PCR. Of about 67,000 clones listed, over 70% are singletons. Study-level findings and limits: Partial responders at 0.1-3.0 mg/kg had among the lowest clonal expansion.

J was trimmed by 2 bases and V by 6 bases; bases with no gene match: 3. This CDR3 is built from 13 residues. Germline values: CDR1 MDHEN, CDR2 SYDVKM. The sequencing here drew on CD4+ or CD8+ T cells sorted from blood, taken in a trial of the OX40 agonist ivuxolimab. This clonotype originated in an adult with an advanced solid tumor such as melanoma, head and neck, liver or kidney cancer. The chain recombines TRBV28 with TRBJ2-7; 8 bases fit TRBD1. The DNA of the CDR3 is TGTGCCAGCAGCTGGACAGGGACCTACGAGCAGTACTTC. Its translation is CASSWTGTYEQYF.